This T cell receptor beta chain originates from a study of cytomegalovirus exposure and HLA in healthy donors. Overall study results and limits: Most TCR beta V segments were productive about 87% or about 30% of the time in an earlier analysis.

Primers: 60 Vbeta forward and 13 Jbeta reverse. Generated by immunoSEQ multiplex PCR, the TCRdb table keeps only in-frame clones and is missing some. The sample lists 110,000 to 150,000 clones; approximately 80% were seen once. This clone was counted between two and nine times. Its target is not known. V shed 6 bases, J shed 6 bases, and the junction held 7 bases outside the gene matches. The CDR3 has 15 residues. CDR1 is MRHNA, CDR2 SNTAGT, per germline. Sequenced input: PBMCs. This chain joins TRBV6-4 and TRBJ2-1, with TRBD2 identical over 11 bases. The receptor comes from a woman aged 60 to 75 in good health and CMV-seropositive. CDR3 nucleotides: TGTGCCAGCAGAGATACTAGCGGGAGTACCAATGAGCAGTTCTTC. Its protein is CASRDTSGSTNEQFF.